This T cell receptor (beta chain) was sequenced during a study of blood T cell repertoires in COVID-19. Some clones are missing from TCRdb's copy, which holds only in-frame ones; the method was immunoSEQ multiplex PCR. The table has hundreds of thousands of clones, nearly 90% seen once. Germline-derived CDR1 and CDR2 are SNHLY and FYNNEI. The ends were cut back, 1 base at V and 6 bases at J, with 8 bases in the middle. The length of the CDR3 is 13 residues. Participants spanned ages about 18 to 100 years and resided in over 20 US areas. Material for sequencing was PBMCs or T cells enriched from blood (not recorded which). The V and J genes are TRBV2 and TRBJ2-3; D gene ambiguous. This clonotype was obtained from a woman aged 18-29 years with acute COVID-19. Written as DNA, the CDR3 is TGTGCCAGCAGTGAAGGACTGCCCGATACGCAGTATTTT. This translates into CASSEGLPDTQYF.